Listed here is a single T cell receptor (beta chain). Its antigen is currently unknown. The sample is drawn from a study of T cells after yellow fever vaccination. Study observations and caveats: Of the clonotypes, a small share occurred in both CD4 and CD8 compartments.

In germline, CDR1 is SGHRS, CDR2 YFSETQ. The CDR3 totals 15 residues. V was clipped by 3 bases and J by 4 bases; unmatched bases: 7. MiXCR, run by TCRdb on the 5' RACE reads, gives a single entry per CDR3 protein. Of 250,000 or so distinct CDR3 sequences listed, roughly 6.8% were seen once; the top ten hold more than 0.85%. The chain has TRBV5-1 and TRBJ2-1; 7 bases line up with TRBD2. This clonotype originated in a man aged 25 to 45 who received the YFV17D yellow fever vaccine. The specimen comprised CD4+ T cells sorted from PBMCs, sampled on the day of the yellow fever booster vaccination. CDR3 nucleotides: TGCGCCAGCAGCTCCGGGGCTAGCGGTTACAATGAGCAGTTCTTC. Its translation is CASSSGASGYNEQFF.